Listed below are T cell receptor beta chains from one sample, sequenced in a study of cytomegalovirus exposure and HLA in healthy donors. Assay: immunoSEQ multiplex PCR; the TCRdb copy retains only in-frame clones and omits some. The sample holds roughly 98,000 clones, more than 70% seen once. Sequencing used PBMCs. The receptor source for this set is a female donor in good health and CMV-seronegative. The CDR3 runs from the conserved cysteine through the conserved F or W. The D gene is left open where the match is weak. The size of a clone is reported for some rows only, either as once, few or many, or as a class for expanded clones.

clone_size: .; v_call: TRBV5-1; j_call: TRBJ2-2; d_call: TRBD2; cdr3_nt: TGCGCCAGCAGGCAAGCAGGGAGGGAGAACACCGGGGAGCTGTTTTTT; cdr3_aa: CASRQAGRENTGELFF
clone_size: .; v_call: TRBV27; j_call: TRBJ2-1; d_call: TRBD2; cdr3_nt: TGTGCCAGCAGTGCCGAGGGGTGGATAGCGGGAGCAATTTACAATGAGCAGTTCTTC; cdr3_aa: CASSAEGWIAGAIYNEQFF
clone_size: .; v_call: TRBV18; j_call: TRBJ2-1; d_call: TRBD2; cdr3_nt: TGTGCCAGCTCACCCTCGACTAGCGGGGGGCACCTGGAGCAGTTCTTC; cdr3_aa: CASSPSTSGGHLEQFF
clone_size: .; v_call: TRBV29-1; j_call: TRBJ1-2; d_call: .; cdr3_nt: TGCAGCGTTGTGGGAAGGGGGAGTAACTATGGCTACACCTTC; cdr3_aa: CSVVGRGSNYGYTF
clone_size: .; v_call: TRBV5-1; j_call: TRBJ2-2; d_call: TRBD2; cdr3_nt: TGCGCCAGCAGCCGCATAGCGGGAGCGGGGGCCGGGGAGCTGTTTTTT; cdr3_aa: CASSRIAGAGAGELFF
clone_size: .; v_call: TRBV27; j_call: TRBJ2-7; d_call: TRBD1; cdr3_nt: TGTGCCAGCAGTTTATCCTCACAGGGGTTCTACGAGCAGTACTTC; cdr3_aa: CASSLSSQGFYEQYF
clone_size: .; v_call: TRBV9; j_call: TRBJ1-2; d_call: .; cdr3_nt: TGTGCCAGCAGCGTAGGGGAAGAGACTACTCGTGCTTATGGCTACACCTTC; cdr3_aa: CASSVGEETTRAYGYTF
clone_size: .; v_call: TRBV7-9; j_call: TRBJ2-7; d_call: .; cdr3_nt: TGTGCCAGCAGCTTAGGAGTTGAGGGGCGGGGATACGAGCAGTACTTC; cdr3_aa: CASSLGVEGRGYEQYF
clone_size: .; v_call: TRBV30; j_call: TRBJ1-1; d_call: TRBD1; cdr3_nt: TGTGCCTGGAGCCCACAGGGGGCCTTCAGAGCTTTCTTT; cdr3_aa: CAWSPQGAFRAFF
clone_size: .; v_call: TRBV6-1; j_call: TRBJ2-2; d_call: .; cdr3_nt: TGTGCCAGCAGCCCCGGGACACTTAACACCGGGGAGCTGTTTTTT; cdr3_aa: CASSPGTLNTGELFF
clone_size: .; v_call: TRBV7-9; j_call: TRBJ2-7; d_call: .; cdr3_nt: TGTGCCAGCAGACCCGATTCTTGGGGGCCGCCGAGTTACGAGCAGTACTTC; cdr3_aa: CASRPDSWGPPSYEQYF
clone_size: .; v_call: TRBV6-5; j_call: TRBJ2-1; d_call: .; cdr3_nt: TGTGCCAGCCGAAGTCTAGCCAGTAGCGGTGAGCAGTTCTTC; cdr3_aa: CASRSLASSGEQFF
clone_size: .; v_call: TRBV7-3; j_call: TRBJ1-1; d_call: TRBD1; cdr3_nt: TGTGCCAGCAGCTTGGGACAGCTGAACACTGAAGCTTTCTTT; cdr3_aa: CASSLGQLNTEAFF
clone_size: few; v_call: TRBV5-1; j_call: TRBJ2-1; d_call: .; cdr3_nt: TGCGCCAGCAGCTTTGATTCCGGGACTGTCCCCTACAATGAGCAGTTCTTC; cdr3_aa: CASSFDSGTVPYNEQFF
clone_size: .; v_call: TRBV27; j_call: TRBJ2-1; d_call: TRBD2; cdr3_nt: TGTGCCAGCAGTTTCCTAGCGGGAGGGTCCTACAATGAGCAGTTCTTC; cdr3_aa: CASSFLAGGSYNEQFF
clone_size: .; v_call: TRBV7-9; j_call: TRBJ1-5; d_call: TRBD1; cdr3_nt: TGTGCCAGCAGCTTAGAACAGGGGGCGGGCGGTCAGCCCCAGCATTTT; cdr3_aa: CASSLEQGAGGQPQHF
clone_size: .; v_call: TRBV5-4; j_call: TRBJ2-1; d_call: TRBD1; cdr3_nt: TGTGCCAGCAGCTTGGGCTCGGGACAGGGAAAGAGATTTGAGCAGTTCTTC; cdr3_aa: CASSLGSGQGKRFEQFF
clone_size: .; v_call: TRBV28; j_call: TRBJ2-5; d_call: TRBD2; cdr3_nt: TGTGCCAGCAGCCGTAGCGGGGAAGAGACCCAGTACTTC; cdr3_aa: CASSRSGEETQYF
clone_size: .; v_call: TRBV9; j_call: TRBJ2-2; d_call: TRBD2; cdr3_nt: TGTGCCAGCAGCGTAGATAGTAGCGGGACGTTTACCGGGGAGCTGTTTTTT; cdr3_aa: CASSVDSSGTFTGELFF
clone_size: .; v_call: TRBV6-5; j_call: TRBJ1-1; d_call: .; cdr3_nt: TGTGCCAGCAGTTCTTTAACCGGGGAAGGGGCTTTCTTT; cdr3_aa: CASSSLTGEGAFF
clone_size: .; v_call: TRBV4-3; j_call: TRBJ2-7; d_call: TRBD2; cdr3_nt: TGCGCCAGCAGCCAAGATGTGACTAGCGGGGACGAGCAGTACTTC; cdr3_aa: CASSQDVTSGDEQYF
clone_size: .; v_call: TRBV12-5; j_call: TRBJ1-1; d_call: TRBD1; cdr3_nt: TGTGCTAGTGGTTTGGGGACAGGGGGAGCTTTCTTT; cdr3_aa: CASGLGTGGAFF
clone_size: .; v_call: TRBV27; j_call: TRBJ1-5; d_call: TRBD1; cdr3_nt: TGTGCCAGCAGCCCAGGGGGTAACGATCAGCCCCAGCATTTT; cdr3_aa: CASSPGGNDQPQHF
clone_size: .; v_call: TRBV6-5; j_call: TRBJ2-1; d_call: TRBD2; cdr3_nt: TGTGCCAGCAGTTCGAACACCGGACTAGCTAGGAATGAGCAGTTCTTC; cdr3_aa: CASSSNTGLARNEQFF
clone_size: few; v_call: TRBV7-2; j_call: TRBJ2-5; d_call: TRBD1; cdr3_nt: TGTGCCAGCAGCTCCTCACGGACAGGGGCGCGAGAGACCCAGTACTTC; cdr3_aa: CASSSSRTGARETQYF
clone_size: .; v_call: TRBV27; j_call: TRBJ2-7; d_call: TRBD2; cdr3_nt: TGTGCCAGCAGTCCGCTCGCGGGAGTCTACGAGCAGTACTTC; cdr3_aa: CASSPLAGVYEQYF
clone_size: .; v_call: TRBV2; j_call: TRBJ1-1; d_call: TRBD1; cdr3_nt: TGTGCCAGCAGGGGGACAGGGGGCGGACGGAACACTGAAGCTTTCTTT; cdr3_aa: CASRGTGGGRNTEAFF
clone_size: few; v_call: TRBV6-5; j_call: TRBJ1-2; d_call: TRBD1; cdr3_nt: TGTGCCAGCAGTTACTCTAGACAGGGGCACGGCTACACCTTC; cdr3_aa: CASSYSRQGHGYTF
clone_size: .; v_call: TRBV27; j_call: TRBJ2-1; d_call: .; cdr3_nt: TGTGCCAGCAGTTTAAGTGGGGGAGGAGGACCATACAATGAGCAGTTCTTC; cdr3_aa: CASSLSGGGGPYNEQFF
clone_size: .; v_call: TRBV11-2; j_call: TRBJ2-5; d_call: TRBD2; cdr3_nt: TGTGCCAGCAGACCCAGCGGGGGGGCCGGGGAGACCCAGTACTTC; cdr3_aa: CASRPSGGAGETQYF
clone_size: .; v_call: TRBV7-9; j_call: TRBJ1-2; d_call: TRBD1; cdr3_nt: TGTGCCAGCGGCCGGACAGGGGGAGATGGCTACACCTTC; cdr3_aa: CASGRTGGDGYTF
clone_size: once; v_call: TRBV11-3; j_call: TRBJ2-5; d_call: .; cdr3_nt: TGTGCCAGCAGCCCTGGGCAGAATAATAGAGAGACCCAGTACTTC; cdr3_aa: CASSPGQNNRETQYF
clone_size: .; v_call: TRBV7-2; j_call: TRBJ1-3; d_call: .; cdr3_nt: TGTGCCAGCAGCTTAGGCGGCGCCGCGGACACCATATATTTT; cdr3_aa: CASSLGGAADTIYF
clone_size: .; v_call: TRBV27; j_call: TRBJ1-5; d_call: .; cdr3_nt: TGTGCCAGCGGTAGGACTGGGGGCAATCAGCCCCAGCATTTT; cdr3_aa: CASGRTGGNQPQHF
clone_size: few; v_call: TRBV5-1; j_call: TRBJ2-3; d_call: TRBD2; cdr3_nt: TGCGCCAGCAGCTCTGGGACTAGGGGCACAGATACGCAGTATTTT; cdr3_aa: CASSSGTRGTDTQYF
clone_size: .; v_call: TRBV9; j_call: TRBJ2-3; d_call: TRBD1; cdr3_nt: TGTGCCAGCAGTGCGGGACAGGGAGGATCAGATACGCAGTATTTT; cdr3_aa: CASSAGQGGSDTQYF
clone_size: .; v_call: TRBV5-1; j_call: TRBJ2-1; d_call: TRBD1; cdr3_nt: TGCGCCAGCAGCCGGACAGGGGGCGCAGCCTACAATGAGCAGTTCTTC; cdr3_aa: CASSRTGGAAYNEQFF
clone_size: once; v_call: TRBV4-3; j_call: TRBJ2-1; d_call: .; cdr3_nt: TGCGCCAGCAGCCAAGAATGGCGGCAATACAATGAGCAGTTCTTC; cdr3_aa: CASSQEWRQYNEQFF
clone_size: .; v_call: TRBV29-1; j_call: TRBJ1-2; d_call: .; cdr3_nt: TGCAGCGTTGCGGTAACCTATGGCTACACCTTC; cdr3_aa: CSVAVTYGYTF
clone_size: few; v_call: TRBV7-6; j_call: TRBJ2-6; d_call: TRBD1; cdr3_nt: TGTGCCAGCAGCTCCGGGACAGGGTCGGGGGCCAACGTCCTGACTTTC; cdr3_aa: CASSSGTGSGANVLTF
clone_size: .; v_call: TRBV6-1; j_call: TRBJ1-6; d_call: .; cdr3_nt: TGTGCCAGCAGGATGACAGTAAATTCACCCCTCCACTTT; cdr3_aa: CASRMTVNSPLHF
clone_size: .; v_call: TRBV15; j_call: TRBJ2-5; d_call: TRBD1; cdr3_nt: TGTGCCACCAGCAGAGGACGACAGGGGGAGACCCAGTACTTC; cdr3_aa: CATSRGRQGETQYF
clone_size: .; v_call: TRBV2; j_call: TRBJ1-4; d_call: .; cdr3_nt: TGTGCCAGCAGTTTCAGGACAGAGAATGAAAAACTGTTTTTT; cdr3_aa: CASSFRTENEKLFF
clone_size: .; v_call: TRBV7-8; j_call: TRBJ2-7; d_call: .; cdr3_nt: TGTGCCAGCAGCTTTCGGGGTCCCTCCTACGAGCAGTACTTC; cdr3_aa: CASSFRGPSYEQYF